The T cell receptor (beta chain) under discussion was sequenced for a study of T cells in Graves' hyperthyroidism and ophthalmopathy. TCR beta CDR3 region amplification was performed from RNA transcripts. The study used the HTBI primer set for a first-round RT-PCR of the TCR CDR3. TCRdb fed the multiplex PCR reads into MiXCR, producing one record per CDR3 protein. The data hold some 250,000 distinct CDR3 sequences, with 12% to 15% observed a single time. This clonotype was recorded at least ten times. The V and J ends lost 7 bases and 8 bases respectively, with 9 bases between them. Germline CDR1 is MNHNS and CDR2 is SASEGT. The CDR3 sequence is 11 residues long. The diagnostic basis comprised clinical symptoms, serum thyroxine and TRAb, thyroid ultrasound and orbital computed tomography.

Sequencing was performed on blood. This TCR was sampled from a woman in her fifties or sixties with Graves' hyperthyroidism that later progressed to Graves' ophthalmopathy. The chain is built from TRBV6-1 and TRBJ2-1; a possible D gene is TRBD2 (5 bases). CDR3 DNA sequence: TGTGCCAGCACCCCGAGGGATGAGCAGTTCTTC. Protein sequence: CASTPRDEQFF.